A single sample is the source of the 19 T cell receptor beta chains below, sequenced in a study of blood T cell repertoires in COVID-19. Profiling relied on immunoSEQ multiplex PCR, and the TCRdb table lists in-frame clones only, not all of them. The repertoire holds some 270,000 clones, with 84% as singletons. Sequencing was performed on PBMCs or T cells enriched from blood (not recorded which). These receptors came from a man over 45 who had recovered from COVID-19.

This CDR3 reads CASSSGLAVSTDTQYF. Written as DNA, the CDR3 is TGTGCCAGCAGCTCGGGACTAGCGGTTAGCACAGATACGCAGTATTTT. The chain recombines TRBV7-9 with TRBJ2-3, with 11 bases that match TRBD2. The trim removed 4 bases at V and 0 bases at J, leaving 3 bases unmatched. CDR3 length: 16 amino acids. CDR1 is SEHNR and CDR2 is FQNEAQ in the germline V gene (reference sequence).

V is TRBV14 and J is TRBJ2-7, with 9 bases that match TRBD1. In germline, CDR1 is SGHDN, CDR2 FVKESK. The CDR3 has 16 residues. With V trimmed by 2 bases and J by 5 bases, 10 bases remained unmatched. CDR3 coding DNA: TGTGCCAGCAGCCAACGCCCGGGACAGGGAGTCCACGAGCAGTACTTC. Its protein product is CASSQRPGQGVHEQYF.

In its sample, this clone was seen once. The genes are TRBV3-1 (or the pseudogene TRBV3-2) and TRBJ2-1, with 8 bases matching TRBD2. This CDR3 has 17 residues. Per germline, CDR1 LGHDT and CDR2 YNNKEL (reference sequence). The trim removed 2 bases at V and 4 bases at J, leaving 10 bases unmatched. For the CDR3, the DNA is TGTGCCAGCAGCCAACTGTTAGCGGGGTCCCTTTACAATGAGCAGTTCTTC. This translates into CASSQLLAGSLYNEQFF.

V usage is TRBV5-1 and J usage is TRBJ1-4; 8 nucleotides align to TRBD1. The CDR3 sequence is 16 residues long. CDR1 and CDR2 from the germline V gene are SGHRS and YFSETQ. Trimming at V came to 4 bases and at J to 0 bases, leaving 5 bases not matched to a gene. CDR3 DNA sequence: TGCGCCAGCAGCGAGGGACAGGACCCAACTAATGAAAAACTGTTTTTT. It yields the protein CASSEGQDPTNEKLFF. The variable domain in full, with the rest retrieved from reference TRBV5-1 and TRBJ1-4, is KAGVTQTPRYLIKTRGQQVTLSCSPISGHRSVSWYQQTPGQGLQFLFEYFSETQRNKGNFPGRFSGRQFSNSRSEMNVSTLELGDSALYLCASSEGQDPTNEKLFFGSGTQLSVL.

The V and J genes are TRBV10-2 and TRBJ1-5, with a possible D match to TRBD1 (6 bases). V shed 0 bases and J shed 2 bases, with 8 bases lying between them. The CDR3 runs to 15 residues. Looked up from germline, CDR1 is WSHSY and CDR2 is SAAADI. The CDR3 here is CASSESGQRNQPQHF. In DNA, the CDR3 is TGCGCCAGCAGTGAGTCCGGACAGCGCAATCAGCCCCAGCATTTT.

This chain connects TRBV7-2 to TRBJ1-6, with a weak D call TRBD1 (6 bases). The CDR3 is 16 residues long. In germline, CDR1 is SGHTA, CDR2 FQGNSA. With 6 bases removed from V and 10 bases from J, the gap between germline ends came to 22 bases. The CDR3 DNA reads as TGTGCCAGCAGACACTATATCAGGGGTGGGAGCTCACCCCTCCACTTT. Its protein product is CASRHYIRGGSSPLHF.

Concerning this clone: Other DNA sequences of this sample code for an identical CDR3. The V and J genes are TRBV4-2 and TRBJ2-7; 8 bases match TRBD1. CDR1 is LGHNA, CDR2 YNFKEQ, per germline. This CDR3 spans 15 amino acids. The junction had 3 bases not matched to a gene; V was cut back by 0 bases and J by 2 bases. CDR3 bases: TGTGCCAGCAGCCAAGAAGGACAGGGCGCCTACGAGCAGTACTTC. Translation gives CASSQEGQGAYEQYF.

The chain carries TRBV2 and TRBJ1-6, with D perhaps TRBD1 (6 bases). Trimming shortened V by 4 bases and J by 10 bases, and 14 bases separated the two germline ends. CDR3 length equals 14 residues. Germline V gene data show CDR1 as SNHLY and CDR2 as FYNNEI. As DNA, the CDR3 is TGTGCCAGCAGTGTATCGCAGGGGCTCTCACCCCTCCACTTT. Encoded protein: CASSVSQGLSPLHF.

The CDR3 DNA follows: TGTGCCAGCTCAGCAGGTACCGGGACAGGGGATTCACCCCTCCACTTT. Translating gives CASSAGTGTGDSPLHF. The genes are TRBV18 and TRBJ1-6; the match to TRBD1 covers 10 bases. The trim removed 5 bases at V and 8 bases at J, leaving 9 bases unmatched. This CDR3 spans 16 amino acids. CDR1 KGHSH and CDR2 LQKENI come from the germline V gene.

V and J are TRBV30 and TRBJ2-7; perhaps TRBD2 as D (7 bases). Per germline, CDR1 GTSNPN and CDR2 SVGIG (reference sequence). This CDR3 spans 14 amino acids. V lost 5 bases and J lost 4, with 18 bases in between. The CDR3 sequence: CAWRKGGDSYEQYF. In DNA form, the CDR3 reads TGTGCCTGGCGAAAAGGGGGGGATTCTTACGAGCAGTACTTC.

On this clone itself: Other DNA sequences in this sample translate to the same CDR3. The rearrangement links TRBV5-8 to TRBJ2-7; D not certain. Looked up from germline, CDR1 is SGHTS and CDR2 is YDEGEE. The CDR3 covers 11 residues. Deletions cut 1 base from V and 9 bases from J, with 8 bases between. CDR3 sequence: CASSLFQWQYF. CDR3 nucleotide sequence: TGTGCCAGCAGCTTGTTTCAGTGGCAGTACTTC.

V usage is TRBV11-3 and J usage is TRBJ2-7, with TRBD2 identical over 9 bases. V lost 5 bases, J lost 3 bases, and 5 bases stayed unmatched. This CDR3 contains 14 residues. Germline assignment: CDR1 SGHNT and CDR2 YENEEA. CDR3 sequence (DNA): TGTGCCAGCAGCCCGCTAGCGGGGAGCTACGAGCAGTACTTC. Protein sequence: CASSPLAGSYEQYF.

This chain connects TRBV10-1 to TRBJ1-1; the D is unclear. Trimming pared 3 bases from V and 0 bases from J, leaving 11 bases between. From germline, CDR1 is WNHNN and CDR2 SYGVQD (reference sequence). This CDR3 comprises 15 residues. The CDR3 region is CASSESTTMNTEAFF. The CDR3 nucleotides read TGCGCCAGCAGTGAATCGACAACGATGAACACTGAAGCTTTCTTT.

The genes are TRBV2 and TRBJ1-5; the D is unclear. V was clipped by 1 base and J by 2 bases, with 9 bases between them. This CDR3 comprises 15 residues. The germline CDR1 and CDR2 sequences are SNHLY and FYNNEI. The CDR3 sequence: CASSEGQARNQPQHF. In DNA, the CDR3 is TGTGCCAGCAGTGAAGGGCAGGCTCGCAATCAGCCCCAGCATTTT.

V gene TRBV11-2 combines with J gene TRBJ2-3; 16 bases line up with TRBD2. This CDR3 is built from 18 residues. The ends lost 4 bases at V and 7 bases at J; junction bases unmatched: 11. Germline V gives CDR1 SGHAT, CDR2 FQNNGV. CDR3 sequence: CASSWGLAGGSPINTQYF. The DNA for the CDR3 is TGTGCCAGCAGCTGGGGACTAGCGGGAGGGTCACCCATAAATACGCAGTATTTT.

This clone was found once. The chain joins TRBV19 to TRBJ2-4, with a tentative D call TRBD2 (6 bases). Per germline, CDR1 LNHDA and CDR2 SQIVND (reference sequence). Trimming took 7 bases from V and 3 from J, leaving 16 bases between them. There are 15 residues in the CDR3. The CDR3 nucleotides read TGTGCCAGTATGTCCGGGGGAGGAGGCAAAAACATTCAGTACTTC. Its protein product is CASMSGGGGKNIQYF. Looking up the rest from reference TRBV19 and TRBJ2-4 gives the full variable domain: DGGITQSPKYLFRKEGQNVTLSCEQNLNHDAMYWYRQDPGQGLRLIYYSQIVNDFQKGDIAEGYSVSREKKESFPLTVTSAQKNPTAFYLCASMSGGGGKNIQYFGAGTRLSVL.

Worth noting for this clone: At one of its ends the junction is not consistent with the germline gene, which may arise from a read error. This chain uses TRBV5-4 with TRBJ2-7; the D gene is possibly TRBD1 (6 bases). The CDR3 is made up of 11 amino acids. CDR1 SGHNT and CDR2 YYREEE come from the germline V gene (reference sequence). CDR3 nucleotide sequence: TGTGCCAGCAGCTCCGGGACAAGGGTGGACTTC. Its protein product is CASSSGTRVDF.

This clone was counted between two and nine times. The chain combines TRBV2 with TRBJ2-3; 8 bases are a match to TRBD2. Germline CDR1 reads SNHLY; CDR2 reads FYNNEI. The CDR3 loop spans 15 amino acids. V dropped 8 bases and J dropped 3; count of bases not matched to a gene: 10. For the CDR3, the DNA is TGTGCCAGCTCGATTCTAGCGGGTGGAACAGATACGCAGTATTTT. Protein: CASSILAGGTDTQYF. The whole variable domain, filled in from reference TRBV2 and TRBJ2-3, reads EPEVTQTPSHQVTQMGQEVILRCVPISNHLYFYWYRQILGQKVEFLVSFYNNEISEKSEIFDDQFSVERPDGSNFTLKIRSTKLEDSAMYFCASSILAGGTDTQYFGPGTRLTVL.

This rearrangement joins TRBV18 to TRBJ1-5; TRBD1 is a possible D gene (6 bases). V lost 4 bases, J lost 1 base, and 14 bases lay in between. CDR1 and CDR2 (germline): KGHSH, LQKENI. This CDR3 has 16 amino acids. The CDR3 bases are TGTGCCAGCTCACACAGGGTTAATTCCAGCAATCAGCCCCAGCATTTT. Translation: CASSHRVNSSNQPQHF. The variable domain in full, with the rest retrieved from reference TRBV18 and TRBJ1-5, is NAGVMQNPRHLVRRRGQEARLRCSPMKGHSHVYWYRQLPEEGLKFMVYLQKENIIDESGMPKERFSAEFPKEGPSILRIQQVVRGDSAAYFCASSHRVNSSNQPQHFGDGTRLSIL.